The 20 T cell receptor beta chains presented below share a single source sample, sequenced in a study of shared clonotypes between healthy human individuals. Repertoires were generated with immunoSEQ multiplex PCR, while TCRdb's copy carries only in-frame clones and drops some. This sample has 90,000 to 120,000 clones, with roughly two thirds found just once. Sequenced input: memory CD8+ T cells sorted from blood. This sample's subset: CD45RO+ cells pooled with CCR7-negative TemRA cells. These receptor sequences come from a woman aged 25 to 45 in good health.

CDR3 sequence reads: CASSSTSVIEQYF. Written as DNA, the CDR3 is TGTGCCAGCAGCTCAACTAGCGTGATCGAGCAGTACTTC. The chain carries TRBV5-4 and TRBJ2-5; TRBD2 aligns across 7 bases. The J call may be incorrect, as the DNA end agrees better with TRBJ2-7. CDR3 length: 13 amino acids. Germline values: CDR1 SGHNT, CDR2 YYREEE (reference sequence).

This chain joins TRBV6-5 and TRBJ2-7, with 8 bases fitting TRBD1. V dropped 6 bases and J dropped 7; count of bases not matched to a gene: 5. Germline V lookup: CDR1 MNHEY, CDR2 SVGAGI. This CDR3 contains 12 residues. CDR3 nucleotide sequence: TGTGCCAGCAGCTGGACAGGGCTTGAGCAGTACTTC. The encoded protein is CASSWTGLEQYF.

The CDR3 DNA is TGTGCCAGCAGCCAGACGACAGGGTTTGTAGAGCAGTACTTC. Encoded protein: CASSQTTGFVEQYF. The chain recombines TRBV13 with TRBJ2-7, with TRBD1 identical over 7 bases. Per germline, CDR1 PRHDT and CDR2 FYEKMQ (reference sequence). The CDR3 consists of 14 residues. With V trimmed by 5 bases and J by 7 bases, 11 bases remained unmatched. Combining the CDR3 with reference TRBV13 and TRBJ2-7 gives the whole variable domain AAGVIQSPRHLIKEKRETATLKCYPIPRHDTVYWYQQGPGQDPQFLISFYEKMQSDKGSIPDRFSAQQFSDYHSELNMSSLELGDSALYFCASSQTTGFVEQYFGPGTRLTVT.

This clone appeared a single time. This chain uses TRBV6-1 with TRBJ1-5, with unresolved D. The CDR3 sequence is 17 residues long. Germline CDR1 and CDR2: MNHNS and SASEGT. V was pared by 2 bases and J by 2 bases, with 16 bases between. CDR3 protein: CASSELKDVNGNQPQHF. In DNA form, the CDR3 reads TGTGCCAGCAGTGAACTAAAGGACGTGAATGGCAATCAGCCCCAGCATTTT.

As concerns this clone: Since the CDR3 does not end with the conserved phenylalanine or tryptophan, this likely comes from a read error. It is unclear where the CDR3 begins or ends on the DNA, so no DNA is shown, and the CDR3 is as TCRdb lists it. The V and J genes are TRBV20-1 and TRBJ1-1. The CDR3 spans 10 amino acids, including both terminal residues. Germline V CDR1 and CDR2: DFQATT, SNEGSKA (reference sequence). CDR3 protein: CSASFRSRHG.

The chain combines TRBV5-1 with TRBJ2-3, with TRBD2 matching over 15 bases. Germline-derived CDR1 and CDR2 are SGHRS and YFSETQ. V was pared by 4 bases and J by 2 bases, with 5 bases of the junction left unmatched. This CDR3 has 17 amino acids. CDR3: CASSLGLAGGTTDTQYF. CDR3 coding DNA: TGCGCCAGCAGCCTGGGACTAGCGGGAGGAACCACAGATACGCAGTATTTT.

This chain links TRBV19 with TRBJ2-5; 13 positions match TRBD2. With V trimmed by 6 bases and J by 4 bases, 8 bases remained unmatched. CDR1 and CDR2 from the germline V gene are LNHDA and SQIVND (reference sequence). CDR3 length equals 16 residues. The CDR3 DNA is TGTGCCAGTAGCTCACTAGCGGGAGGGGGCAGAGAGACCCAGTACTTC. It specifies CASSSLAGGGRETQYF.

This clone occurred a few times. Other DNA variants within this sample encode the same CDR3. This chain connects TRBV7-9 to TRBJ2-7; D unclear. Trimming took off 1 base at V and 3 bases at J, with 7 bases between the two ends. Germline CDR1 reads SEHNR; CDR2 reads FQNEAQ (reference sequence). This CDR3 spans 13 amino acids. The DNA for the CDR3 is TGTGCCAGCAGCTTAGGTCCAAACTACGAGCAGTACTTC. Amino acids: CASSLGPNYEQYF.

Written as DNA, the CDR3 is TGTGCCAGCAGTTCCTCATCGGGATCTGTACCCTACGAGCAGTACTTC. Protein product: CASSSSSGSVPYEQYF. The chain carries TRBV27 and TRBJ2-7, with D tentatively TRBD2 (5 bases). Trimming pared 4 bases from V and 2 bases from J, leaving 18 bases between. CDR1 is MNHEY, CDR2 SMNVEV, per germline (reference sequence). The CDR3 consists of 16 residues.

The rearrangement uses TRBV15 and TRBJ1-3, with D hard to call. CDR1 is LNHNV and CDR2 is YYDKDF in the germline V gene (reference sequence). This CDR3 has 16 amino acids. Trimming stripped 1 base from V and 0 bases from J, with 10 bases between. In nucleotides, the CDR3 is TGTGCCACCAGCAGAGCGGGCTCCTACTCTGGAAACACCATATATTTT. Its translation: CATSRAGSYSGNTIYF. Full variable domain (remainder filled in from reference TRBV15 and TRBJ1-3): DAMVIQNPRYQVTQFGKPVTLSCSQTLNHNVMYWYQQKSSQAPKLLFHYYDKDFNNEADTPDNFQSRRPNTSFCFLDIRSPGLGDTAMYLCATSRAGSYSGNTIYFGEGSWLTVV.

The V and J genes are TRBV28 and TRBJ2-1; D may be TRBD1 (6 bases). V was clipped by 5 bases and J by 5 bases, with 10 bases between them. This CDR3 contains 13 residues. CDR1 is MDHEN and CDR2 is SYDVKM in the germline V gene. CDR3 bases: TGTGCCAGCAGTCTGCCAGGGGACAATGAGCAGTTCTTC. Its protein is CASSLPGDNEQFF.

This clone was counted only a few times. The V gene is TRBV6-4, the J gene TRBJ2-3, with TRBD2 matching over 7 bases. The CDR3 is 16 amino acids. The germline CDR1 and CDR2 sequences are MRHNA and SNTAGT. The J segment lost 2 bases and the V segment lost 2 bases, leaving 7 bases of the junction unmatched. The chain's CDR3 is CASSDASSGPTDTQYF. The CDR3 nucleotides are TGTGCCAGCAGTGACGCCTCTAGCGGACCCACAGATACGCAGTATTTT.

This chain joins TRBV27 and TRBJ2-7, with a possible D match to TRBD1 (7 bases). V was shortened by 8 bases and J by 3 bases, with 17 bases between the two germline ends. The CDR3 consists of 14 residues. Germline CDR1 MNHEY, CDR2 SMNVEV (reference sequence). The CDR3 DNA reads as TGTGCCAGCCATGGGCAGGGGGACTTCTACGAGCAGTACTTC. Amino acid sequence: CASHGQGDFYEQYF.

Points on this clone: A single base separates this from a much larger clone, so it may be a read error. The CDR3 nucleotides read TGTGCCAGCAGTTTACACACCGGGGAGCTGTTTTTT. Amino acid sequence: CASSLHTGELFF. The V call is TRBV27, the J call TRBJ2-2; no clear D gene. The CDR3 is made up of 12 amino acids. CDR1 is MNHEY and CDR2 is SMNVEV in the germline V gene (reference sequence). Between the trimmed V and J ends, which lost 2 bases and 3 bases, there was a span of 1 base.

The V call is TRBV7-6, the J call TRBJ2-5; 8 nucleotides agree with TRBD2. The tail of the sequence fits TRBJ2-7 better, so the J call may be wrong. Per the germline V gene, CDR1 is SGHVS and CDR2 is FNYEAQ. The CDR3 is made up of 16 amino acids. CDR3 amino acids: CASSLDQAGERSEQYF. DNA for the CDR3: TGTGCCAGCAGCTTAGACCAAGCGGGAGAACGTTCCGAGCAGTACTTC.

The V call is TRBV7-9, the J call TRBJ2-3; the match to TRBD2 covers 9 bases. V was clipped by 1 base and J by 6 bases; unmatched bases: 5. CDR3 length: 15 amino acids. CDR1 and CDR2 (germline): SEHNR, FQNEAQ (reference sequence). CDR3 sequence: CASSLGGRALDTQYF. CDR3 in DNA: TGTGCCAGCAGCTTAGGCGGGAGGGCCTTGGATACGCAGTATTTT.

The count of this clone is one. This rearrangement joins TRBV25-1 to TRBJ2-5, with TRBD2 identical over 7 bases. The CDR3 is made up of 14 amino acids. CDR1 and CDR2 from the germline V gene are MGHDK and SYGVNS. V lost 8 bases, J lost 2 bases, and 8 bases stayed unmatched. CDR3 region: CASGTGGNQETQYF. DNA of the CDR3: TGTGCCAGCGGGACGGGGGGTAATCAAGAGACCCAGTACTTC.

This rearrangement joins TRBV7-8 to TRBJ1-1, with a possible D match to TRBD1 (6 bases). The CDR3 contains 16 residues. Trimming pared 6 bases from V and 0 bases from J, leaving 17 bases between. Germline V CDR1 and CDR2: SGHVS, FQNEAQ. Here the CDR3 DNA reads TGTGCCAGCAGGCGCAGGGGTCCGAGGCTGAACACTGAAGCTTTCTTT. Protein sequence: CASRRRGPRLNTEAFF.

V usage is TRBV2 and J usage is TRBJ2-7; 9 bases line up with TRBD1. Germline loops: CDR1 SNHLY, CDR2 FYNNEI. CDR3 length equals 16 residues. J lost 1 base, V lost 6 bases, and 10 bases had no gene match. This chain's CDR3 is CASRHLEDRGSYEQYF. The CDR3 DNA is TGTGCCAGCAGACATTTGGAGGACAGGGGATCCTACGAGCAGTACTTC.

This clone was counted once. The rearrangement links TRBV10-3 to TRBJ2-7, with 10 nucleotides matching TRBD2. Germline V lookup: CDR1 ENHRY, CDR2 SYGVKD. V trimming: 3 bases; J trimming: 1 base; junction bases outside the gene matches: 6. The CDR3 has 16 residues. The CDR3 reads CAISDEGLAASYEQYF. CDR3 sequence (DNA): TGTGCCATCAGTGATGAAGGACTAGCGGCGTCCTACGAGCAGTACTTC.